This TCR beta chain was sequenced for a study of blood T cell repertoires in COVID-19. J was trimmed by 8 bases and V by 5 bases; bases with no gene match: 4. This CDR3 region has 14 residues. Per germline, CDR1 MNHEY and CDR2 SMNVEV (reference sequence). Produced via immunoSEQ multiplex PCR; TCRdb's table is partial and in-frame only. The repertoire holds hundreds of thousands of clones, with around 85% as singletons. This rearrangement joins TRBV27 to TRBJ2-1, with TRBD2 matching over 12 bases. The receptor was derived from a woman between 25 and 40 years old who had recovered from COVID-19. Input material: peripheral blood. The CDR3: CASSHGLAGYEQFF. CDR3 DNA: TGTGCCAGCAGTCACGGACTAGCGGGGTATGAGCAGTTCTTC.